This T cell receptor (beta chain) was sequenced in a study of Ad26.COV2.S vaccination and SARS-CoV-2 variants. Whole-study findings and limits: It was vaccine recipients, not placebo recipients, who had the higher spike-specific TCR breadth. TCR breadth and depth analyses may have underestimated total T cell responses. Measurement of non-spike TCR breadth gave similar results in vaccine and placebo recipients.

Remarks on this clone: Its antigen is still unknown.

Looked up from germline, CDR1 is KGHSH and CDR2 is LQKENI. The V segment lost 2 bases and the J segment 5 bases; nucleotides outside the gene matches: 8. This CDR3 region has 15 residues. Stated treatment: 19 received Ad26.COV2.S at low or high dose, single or two shots; about five received placebo; per-sample allocation not given. The study sampled participants on day 63 after the first vaccine or placebo injection. An Ad26 vector expressing Wuhan-strain SARS-CoV-2 spike served as the vaccine. Profiled with immunoSEQ multiplex PCR; TCRdb holds only in-frame clones, not every one. The table lists about 350,000 clones, around 90% of them singletons, with around 3.5% in the top ten.

The starting material was peripheral blood, obtained in a trial of Ad26.COV2.S vaccine versus placebo. The chain recombines TRBV18 with TRBJ2-5; TRBD2 agrees at 7 bases. The TCR sequence derives from a person aged 18-60 years who received the Ad26.COV2.S COVID-19 vaccine or a placebo. The CDR3 spells CASSPWLAAGETQYF. The CDR3 coding sequence is TGTGCCAGCTCACCATGGCTAGCGGCGGGGGAGACCCAGTACTTC.